The 15 T cell receptor beta chains listed next were all sequenced from one sample in a study of OX40 agonist ivuxolimab in advanced cancers. Library generation was performed with the immunoSEQ multiplex PCR assay. TCRdb obtained this table from immuneACCESS and retained in-frame rearrangements with V and J assigned. These tables miss some clones; where compared with another copy, unresolved V genes account for less than half of the shortfall, and the remainder is unexplained. The sample data list 80,000 or so clones, and around 93% of these were observed just once. About 0.32% of the sample goes to the ten largest clones. The material sequenced was CD4+ or CD8+ T cells sorted from blood, taken in a trial of the OX40 agonist ivuxolimab. Receptor source: an adult with an advanced solid tumor such as melanoma, head and neck, liver or kidney cancer.

The chain carries TRBV11-1 and TRBJ2-1; D unclear. The CDR3 has 16 residues. The germline V gene has CDR1 SGHAT and CDR2 FQDESV (reference sequence). V was shortened by 5 bases and J by 0 bases, with 14 bases between the two germline ends. The CDR3 DNA reads TGTGCCAGCAGCCCCACTGGGCAGAGCTCCTACAATGAGCAGTTCTTC. It codes for CASSPTGQSSYNEQFF.

CDR3 sequence reads: CASSPMLLAGGRDEQFF. The CDR3 nucleotides read TGTGCCAGCAGCCCGATGTTGTTAGCGGGGGGGCGCGATGAGCAGTTCTTC. This rearrangement joins TRBV9 to TRBJ2-1; 11 nucleotides agree with TRBD2. The germline gives CDR1 SGDLS, CDR2 YYNGEE. The CDR3 runs to 17 residues. The V and J ends lost 4 bases and 8 bases, in that order; junction bases with no gene match: 14.

The J gene is TRBJ2-7, the V gene TRBV7-2; no definite D call. This CDR3 is 13 amino acids long. In germline, CDR1 is SGHTA, CDR2 FQGNSA. Deletions cut 4 bases from V and 1 base from J, with 8 bases between. CDR3 bases: TGTGCCAGCAGCTCGGACGTATCCTACGAGCAGTACTTC. Translating it yields CASSSDVSYEQYF.

This CDR3 is CASSPVEGNYQPQHF. The CDR3 DNA sequence: TGTGCCAGCTCACCTGTCGAAGGGAACTATCAGCCCCAGCATTTT. The chain links TRBV18 to TRBJ1-5, with unresolved D. The CDR3 is 15 residues long. Germline CDR1 and CDR2: KGHSH and LQKENI. Trimming pared 3 bases from V and 5 bases from J, leaving 14 bases between. The variable domain in full, with the rest retrieved from reference TRBV18 and TRBJ1-5, is NAGVMQNPRHLVRRRGQEARLRCSPMKGHSHVYWYRQLPEEGLKFMVYLQKENIIDESGMPKERFSAEFPKEGPSILRIQQVVRGDSAAYFCASSPVEGNYQPQHFGDGTRLSIL.

This clone was detected once. The rearrangement links TRBV28 to TRBJ1-5; D is ambiguous. CDR3 length: 15 residues. The V end was cut by 7 bases, the J end by 2 bases, with 15 bases between. Germline V gene sequence: CDR1 MDHEN, CDR2 SYDVKM. The CDR3 nucleotides read TGTGCCAGCACTTACCCCCGGGAAGGCAATCAGCCCCAGCATTTT. Translated, it gives CASTYPREGNQPQHF.

The V and J genes are TRBV7-2 and TRBJ2-3; D gene ambiguous. Per the germline V gene, CDR1 is SGHTA and CDR2 is FQGNSA. The CDR3 is made up of 14 amino acids. V dropped 1 base and J dropped 1 base, with 6 bases sitting between them. As DNA, the CDR3 is TGTGCCAGCAGCTTAGGACCACGCACAGATACGCAGTATTTT. This encodes CASSLGPRTDTQYF.

The CDR3 sequence: CASISGTGLEETQYF. The CDR3 DNA reads as TGTGCCAGCATTTCCGGGACAGGGTTAGAAGAGACCCAGTACTTC. V usage is TRBV28 and J usage is TRBJ2-5; TRBD1 agrees at 9 bases. V lost 7 bases and J lost 3; bases outside the gene matches: 9. Germline CDR1 reads MDHEN; CDR2 reads SYDVKM. The CDR3 covers 15 residues.

This clone was picked up a small number of times. The chain joins TRBV19 to TRBJ1-2; D gene uncertain. The germline gives CDR1 LNHDA, CDR2 SQIVND (reference sequence). Trimming pared 3 bases from V and 4 bases from J, leaving 9 bases between. The CDR3 spans 13 residues. This CDR3 is CASSIEKGYGYTF. In DNA, the CDR3 is TGTGCCAGTAGTATTGAGAAGGGCTATGGCTACACCTTC.

The chain couples TRBV28 to TRBJ2-7; TRBD2 is a possible D gene (6 bases). Trimming cost V 3 bases and J 5 bases, with 20 bases left between them. The length of the CDR3 is 16 residues. Germline V gene lookup returns CDR1 MDHEN and CDR2 SYDVKM. CDR3 sequence (DNA): TGTGCCAGCAGTTTGGGTTCTGGCGGGACCCCCCACGAGCAGTACTTC. Amino acids: CASSLGSGGTPHEQYF.

This clone was seen only once. The J gene is TRBJ2-3, the V gene TRBV9, with D unclear. Germline V gene data show CDR1 as SGDLS and CDR2 as YYNGEE. The CDR3 is 17 residues long. Trimming stripped 0 bases from V and 1 base from J, with 15 bases between. For the CDR3, the DNA is TGTGCCAGCAGCGTAGCCACAAACCGAGGAGGCACAGATACGCAGTATTTT. Translation: CASSVATNRGGTDTQYF.

The chain joins TRBV19 to TRBJ2-7; the match to TRBD2 covers 7 bases. In germline, CDR1 is LNHDA, CDR2 SQIVND (reference sequence). V lost 3 bases, J lost 0 bases, and 14 bases stayed unmatched. The CDR3 runs to 18 residues. Written as DNA, the CDR3 is TGTGCCAGTAGTATTTTCCCACTACGGGGGGAAAACTCCTACGAGCAGTACTTC. Translating it yields CASSIFPLRGENSYEQYF.

The rearrangement links TRBV7-2 to TRBJ1-2; 7 bases align to TRBD1. Germline V gene sequence: CDR1 SGHTA, CDR2 FQGNSA. This CDR3 comprises 13 residues. V lost 5 bases, J lost 8 bases, and 8 bases stayed unmatched. The CDR3 is CASSTRDSWGYTF. Here the CDR3 DNA reads TGTGCCAGCAGCACCCGGGACAGCTGGGGCTACACCTTC.

The chain couples TRBV6-5 to TRBJ1-1; possibly TRBD1 for D (5 bases). Germline CDR1 reads MNHEY; CDR2 reads SVGAGI. There are 15 residues in the CDR3. V was shortened by 2 bases and J by 5 bases, with 15 bases between the two germline ends. CDR3 nucleotide sequence: TGTGCCAGCAGTTACCAGACAGCCTTAGCGACTGAAGCTTTCTTT. This sequence encodes CASSYQTALATEAFF.

The rearrangement joins TRBV7-3 to TRBJ2-7; 7 bases fit TRBD2. This CDR3 spans 16 amino acids. V dropped 5 bases and J dropped 2; count of bases not matched to a gene: 12. From germline, CDR1 is SGHTA and CDR2 FQGTGA. The CDR3, as DNA: TGTGCCAGCAGCCAAAACGCGGGAGCCGGTACCTACGAGCAGTACTTC. Encoded protein: CASSQNAGAGTYEQYF.

This clone was seen only a few times. The chain couples TRBV5-1 to TRBJ2-5; D is unclear. The germline gives CDR1 SGHRS, CDR2 YFSETQ. This CDR3 is built from 14 residues. Trimming removed 1 base from V and 0 bases from J, with 7 bases in between. CDR3 residues: CASSLLSDQETQYF. CDR3 sequence (DNA): TGCGCCAGCAGCTTGTTAAGTGACCAAGAGACCCAGTACTTC. Full variable domain (rest looked up from reference TRBV5-1 and TRBJ2-5): KAGVTQTPRYLIKTRGQQVTLSCSPISGHRSVSWYQQTPGQGLQFLFEYFSETQRNKGNFPGRFSGRQFSNSRSEMNVSTLELGDSALYLCASSLLSDQETQYFGPGTRLLVL.